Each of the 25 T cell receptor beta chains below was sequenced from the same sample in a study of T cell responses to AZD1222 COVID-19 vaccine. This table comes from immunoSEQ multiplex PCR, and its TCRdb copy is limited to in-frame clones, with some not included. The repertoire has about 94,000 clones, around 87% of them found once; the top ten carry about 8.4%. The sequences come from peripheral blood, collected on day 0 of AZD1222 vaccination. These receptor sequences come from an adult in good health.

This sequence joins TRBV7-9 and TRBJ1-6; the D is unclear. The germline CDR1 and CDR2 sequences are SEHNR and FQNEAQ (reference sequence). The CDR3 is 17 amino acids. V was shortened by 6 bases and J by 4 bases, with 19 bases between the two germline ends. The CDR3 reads CASSHISRSGYNSPLHF. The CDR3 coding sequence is TGTGCCAGCAGTCACATCTCCCGTTCGGGATATAATTCACCCCTCCACTTT.

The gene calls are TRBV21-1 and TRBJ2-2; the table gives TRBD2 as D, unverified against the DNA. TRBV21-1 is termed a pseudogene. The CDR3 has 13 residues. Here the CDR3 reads CASSKLYTGELFF. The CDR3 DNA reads TGTGCCAGCAGCAAACTTTACACCGGGGAGCTGTTTTTT.

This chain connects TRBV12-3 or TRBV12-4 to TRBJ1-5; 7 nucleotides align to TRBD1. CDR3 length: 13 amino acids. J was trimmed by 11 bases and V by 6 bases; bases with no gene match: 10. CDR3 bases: TGTGCCAGCAGACTGACAGCCCAGGGGGCCCAGCATTTT. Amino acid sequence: CASRLTAQGAQHF.

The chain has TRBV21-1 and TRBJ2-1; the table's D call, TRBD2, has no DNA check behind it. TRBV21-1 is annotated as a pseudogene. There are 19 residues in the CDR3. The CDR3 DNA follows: TGTGCCAGCAGAACTAGCGGGGGGCCCCGTTACAGCTCCTACAATGAGCAGTTCTTC. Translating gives CASRTSGGPRYSSYNEQFF.

The CDR3 nucleotides read TGCGCCAGCAGCCCGTACCGGGGCCCGGGCACTGAAGCTTTCTTT. This sequence encodes CASSPYRGPGTEAFF. The rearrangement links TRBV5-1 to TRBJ1-1, with D perhaps TRBD1 (5 bases). Trimming cost V 4 bases and J 4 bases, with 17 bases left between them. Per germline, CDR1 SGHRS and CDR2 YFSETQ. The CDR3 is made up of 15 amino acids.

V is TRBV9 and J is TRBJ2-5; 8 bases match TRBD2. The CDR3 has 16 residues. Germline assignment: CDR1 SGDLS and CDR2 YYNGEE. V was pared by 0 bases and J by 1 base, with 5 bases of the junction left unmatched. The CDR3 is CASSVVIAGTQETQYF. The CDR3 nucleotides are TGTGCCAGCAGCGTAGTAATAGCGGGGACCCAAGAGACCCAGTACTTC.

The CDR3 protein is CAWAIPPLTDTQYF. The CDR3 nucleotides read TGTGCCTGGGCGATCCCCCCCCTCACAGATACGCAGTATTTT. The V call is TRBV30, the J call TRBJ2-3; the D is unclear. Germline CDR1 GTSNPN, CDR2 SVGIG (reference sequence). Deletions cut 5 bases from V and 2 bases from J, with 14 bases between. This CDR3 contains 14 residues.

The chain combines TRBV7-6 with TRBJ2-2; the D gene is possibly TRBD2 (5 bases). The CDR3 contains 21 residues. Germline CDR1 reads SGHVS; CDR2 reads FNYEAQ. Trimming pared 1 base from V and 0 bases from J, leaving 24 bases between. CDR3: CASSLVWSNLGEFANTGELFF. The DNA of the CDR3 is TGTGCCAGCAGCTTAGTTTGGTCGAACTTGGGAGAGTTCGCGAACACCGGGGAGCTGTTTTTT.

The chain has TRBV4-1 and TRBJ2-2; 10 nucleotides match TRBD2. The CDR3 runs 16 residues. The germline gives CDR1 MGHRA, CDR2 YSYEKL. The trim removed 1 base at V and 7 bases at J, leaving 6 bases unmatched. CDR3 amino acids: CASSQGLAGGFGELFF. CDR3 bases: TGCGCCAGCAGCCAAGGACTAGCGGGTGGGTTCGGGGAGCTGTTTTTT.

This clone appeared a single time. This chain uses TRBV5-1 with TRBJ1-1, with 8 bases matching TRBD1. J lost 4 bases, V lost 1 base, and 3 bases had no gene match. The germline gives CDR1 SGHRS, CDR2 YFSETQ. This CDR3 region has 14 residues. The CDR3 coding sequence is TGCGCCAGCAGCTTGCCCCAGGGGGCCACTGAAGCTTTCTTT. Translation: CASSLPQGATEAFF.

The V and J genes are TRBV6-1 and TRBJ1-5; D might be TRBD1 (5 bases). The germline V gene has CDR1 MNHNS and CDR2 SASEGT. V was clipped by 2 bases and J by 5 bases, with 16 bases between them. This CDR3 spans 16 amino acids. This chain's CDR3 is CASSEMTRAGDQPQHF. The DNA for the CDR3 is TGTGCCAGCAGTGAAATGACCAGGGCAGGCGATCAGCCCCAGCATTTT.

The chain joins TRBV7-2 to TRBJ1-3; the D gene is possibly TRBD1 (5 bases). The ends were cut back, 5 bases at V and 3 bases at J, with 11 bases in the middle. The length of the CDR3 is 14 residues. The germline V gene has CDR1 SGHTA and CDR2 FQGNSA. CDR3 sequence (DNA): TGTGCCAGCAGCCCAGGGTACTATGGAAACACCATATATTTT. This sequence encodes CASSPGYYGNTIYF.

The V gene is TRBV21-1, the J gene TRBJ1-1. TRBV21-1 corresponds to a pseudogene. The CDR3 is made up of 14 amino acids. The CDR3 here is CASSKVTENTEAFF. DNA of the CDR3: TGTGCCAGCAGCAAAGTAACGGAGAACACTGAAGCTTTCTTT.

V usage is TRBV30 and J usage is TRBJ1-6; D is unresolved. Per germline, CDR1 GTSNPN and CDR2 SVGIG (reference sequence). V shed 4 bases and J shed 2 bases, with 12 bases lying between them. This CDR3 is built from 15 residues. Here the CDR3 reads CAWKRVDAYNSPLHF. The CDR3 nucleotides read TGTGCCTGGAAGCGGGTGGATGCCTATAATTCACCCCTCCACTTT.

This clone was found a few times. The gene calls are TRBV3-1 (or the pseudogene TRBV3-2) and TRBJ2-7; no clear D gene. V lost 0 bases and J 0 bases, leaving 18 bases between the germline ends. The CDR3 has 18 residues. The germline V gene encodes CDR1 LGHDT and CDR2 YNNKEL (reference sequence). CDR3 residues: CASSQDLRVFPFSYEQYF. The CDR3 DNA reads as TGTGCCAGCAGCCAAGATCTTCGGGTTTTCCCTTTCTCCTACGAGCAGTACTTC.

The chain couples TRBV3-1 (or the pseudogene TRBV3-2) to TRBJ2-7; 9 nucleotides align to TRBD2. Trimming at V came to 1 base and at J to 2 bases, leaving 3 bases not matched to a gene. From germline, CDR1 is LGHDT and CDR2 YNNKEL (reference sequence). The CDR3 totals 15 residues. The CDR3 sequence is CASSQASSGAYEQYF. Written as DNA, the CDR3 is TGTGCCAGCAGCCAAGCTTCTAGCGGGGCCTACGAGCAGTACTTC.

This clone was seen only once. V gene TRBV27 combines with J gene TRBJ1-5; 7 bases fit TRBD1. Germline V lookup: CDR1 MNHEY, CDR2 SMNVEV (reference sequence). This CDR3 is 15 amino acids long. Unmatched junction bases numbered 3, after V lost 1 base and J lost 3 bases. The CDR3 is CASSLYRGHNQPQHF. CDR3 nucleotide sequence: TGTGCCAGCAGTTTATACAGGGGTCACAATCAGCCCCAGCATTTT.

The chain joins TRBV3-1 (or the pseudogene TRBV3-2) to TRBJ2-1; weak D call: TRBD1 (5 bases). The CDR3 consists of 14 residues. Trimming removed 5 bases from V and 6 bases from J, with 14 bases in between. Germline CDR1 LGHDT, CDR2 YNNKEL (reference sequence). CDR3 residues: CASSTPGHSNEQFF. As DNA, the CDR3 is TGTGCCAGCAGCACCCCTGGACACTCCAATGAGCAGTTCTTC.

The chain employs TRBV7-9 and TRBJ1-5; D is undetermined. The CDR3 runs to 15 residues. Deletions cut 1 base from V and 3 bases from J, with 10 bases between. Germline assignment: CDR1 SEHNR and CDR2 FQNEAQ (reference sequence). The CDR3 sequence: CASSLGPGPNQPQHF. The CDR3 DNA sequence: TGTGCCAGCAGCTTAGGCCCGGGTCCCAATCAGCCCCAGCATTTT. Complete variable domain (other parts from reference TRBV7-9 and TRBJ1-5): DTGVSQNPRHKITKRGQNVTFRCDPISEHNRLYWYRQTLGQGPEFLTYFQNEAQLEKSRLLSDRFSAERPKGSFSTLEIQRTEQGDSAMYLCASSLGPGPNQPQHFGDGTRLSIL.

Here the CDR3 DNA reads TGTGCCAGCAGCTTAAACAGGGCAACTAATGAAAAACTGTTTTTT. Its protein is CASSLNRATNEKLFF. The rearrangement joins TRBV5-8 to TRBJ1-4; perhaps TRBD1 as D (6 bases). This CDR3 has 15 amino acids. Germline V gene lookup returns CDR1 SGHTS and CDR2 YDEGEE. V dropped 2 bases and J dropped 0 bases, with 8 bases sitting between them.

The CDR3 region has the DNA TGTGCCAGCAGCTTAGCGCAAGCGGGGGGATACAATGAGCAGTTCTTC. It codes for CASSLAQAGGYNEQFF. The chain couples TRBV7-2 to TRBJ2-1; 9 bases map to TRBD2. Germline CDR1 is SGHTA and CDR2 is FQGNSA. The CDR3 consists of 16 residues. J gave up 4 bases and V 0 bases, and 4 bases lay outside the gene matches.

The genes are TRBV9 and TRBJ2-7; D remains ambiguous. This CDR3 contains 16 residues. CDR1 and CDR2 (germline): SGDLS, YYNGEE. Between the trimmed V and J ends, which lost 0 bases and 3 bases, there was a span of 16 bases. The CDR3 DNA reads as TGTGCCAGCAGCGTAGCTCCACACGGCACCTACTACGAGCAGTACTTC. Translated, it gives CASSVAPHGTYYEQYF.

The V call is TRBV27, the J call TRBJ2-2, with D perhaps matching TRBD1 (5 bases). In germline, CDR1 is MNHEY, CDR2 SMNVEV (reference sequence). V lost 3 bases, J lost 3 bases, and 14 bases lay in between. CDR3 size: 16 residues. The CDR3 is CASSFLGATDTGELFF. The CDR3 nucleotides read TGTGCCAGCAGTTTCCTTGGGGCCACGGACACCGGGGAGCTGTTTTTT.

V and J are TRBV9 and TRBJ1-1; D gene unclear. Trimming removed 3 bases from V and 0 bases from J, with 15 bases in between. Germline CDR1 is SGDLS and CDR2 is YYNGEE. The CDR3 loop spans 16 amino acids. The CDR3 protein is CASSAEQNSMNTEAFF. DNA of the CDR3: TGTGCCAGCAGCGCTGAACAAAATTCCATGAACACTGAAGCTTTCTTT.

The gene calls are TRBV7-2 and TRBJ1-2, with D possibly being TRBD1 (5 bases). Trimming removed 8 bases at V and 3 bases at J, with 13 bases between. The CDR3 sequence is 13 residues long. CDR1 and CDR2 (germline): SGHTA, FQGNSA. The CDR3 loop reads CASLGGEDYGYTF. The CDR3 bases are TGTGCCAGCTTGGGGGGGGAGGACTATGGCTACACCTTC. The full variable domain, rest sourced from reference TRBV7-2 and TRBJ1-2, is GAGVSQSPSNKVTEKGKDVELRCDPISGHTALYWYRQSLGQGLEFLIYFQGNSAPDKSGLPSDRFSAERTGGSVSTLTIQRTQQEDSAVYLCASLGGEDYGYTFGSGTRLTVV.